This TCR beta chain was profiled in a study of shared clonotypes between healthy human individuals. General study points: Sample collection involved blood only; tissue repertoires are likely different.

Assay execution took place at the deep level. Libraries were prepared by immunoSEQ multiplex PCR; TCRdb keeps only in-frame clonotypes and omits some of them. The table records around 500,000 clones, 81% of them present only once. It was 90 million to 95 million PBMCs that unsorted samples used for genomic DNA. Per germline, CDR1 GTSNPN and CDR2 SVGIG (reference sequence). The CDR3 has 12 residues. The V gene lost 5 bases and the J gene lost 8 bases, with 13 bases spanning the gap. Comment on this clone: Antigen unknown.

Sequencing was performed on PBMCs. This rearrangement joins TRBV30 to TRBJ1-3, with D perhaps matching TRBD1 (5 bases). This TCR was sampled from a woman aged 40-49 years in good health. Some clones in this sample may be carry-over from other donors' samples. This CDR3 reads CAWGLGGDTIYF. CDR3 coding DNA: TGTGCCTGGGGTCTGGGGGGGGACACCATATATTTT.